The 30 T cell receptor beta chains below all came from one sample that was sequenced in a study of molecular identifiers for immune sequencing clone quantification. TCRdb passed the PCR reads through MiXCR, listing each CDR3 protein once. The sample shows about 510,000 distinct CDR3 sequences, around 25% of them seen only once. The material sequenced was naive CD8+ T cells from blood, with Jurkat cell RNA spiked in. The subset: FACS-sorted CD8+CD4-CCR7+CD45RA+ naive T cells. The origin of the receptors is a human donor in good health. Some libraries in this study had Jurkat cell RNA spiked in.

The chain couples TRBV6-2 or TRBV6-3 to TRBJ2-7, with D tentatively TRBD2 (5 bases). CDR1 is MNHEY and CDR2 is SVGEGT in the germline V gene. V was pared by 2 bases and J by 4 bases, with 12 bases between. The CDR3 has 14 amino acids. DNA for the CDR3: TGTGCCAGCAGTTACCCCGGACTTTCTTACGAGCAGTACTTC. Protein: CASSYPGLSYEQYF.

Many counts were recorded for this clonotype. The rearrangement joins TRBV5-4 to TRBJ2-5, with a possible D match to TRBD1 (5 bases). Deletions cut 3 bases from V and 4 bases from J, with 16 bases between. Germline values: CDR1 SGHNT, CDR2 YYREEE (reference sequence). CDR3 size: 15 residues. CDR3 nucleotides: TGTGCCAGCAGCTATACAGGCTTCTCGCGAGAGACCCAGTACTTC. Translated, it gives CASSYTGFSRETQYF.

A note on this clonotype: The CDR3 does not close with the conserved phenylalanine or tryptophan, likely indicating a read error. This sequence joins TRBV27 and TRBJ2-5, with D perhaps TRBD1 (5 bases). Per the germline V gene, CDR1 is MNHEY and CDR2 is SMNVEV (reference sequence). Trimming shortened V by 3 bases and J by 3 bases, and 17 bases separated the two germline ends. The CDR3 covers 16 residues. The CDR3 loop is CASSLYIDSRKETQYL. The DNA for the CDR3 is TGTGCCAGCAGTTTGTACATCGACAGCCGAAAAGAGACCCAGTACCTC.

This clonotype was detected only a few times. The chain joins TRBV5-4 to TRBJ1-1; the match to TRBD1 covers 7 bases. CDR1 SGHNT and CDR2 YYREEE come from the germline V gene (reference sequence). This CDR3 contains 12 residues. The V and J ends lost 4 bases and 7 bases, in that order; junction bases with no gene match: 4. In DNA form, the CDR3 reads TGTGCCAGCAGCAAAACAGGGGTTGAAGCTTTCTTT. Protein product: CASSKTGVEAFF.

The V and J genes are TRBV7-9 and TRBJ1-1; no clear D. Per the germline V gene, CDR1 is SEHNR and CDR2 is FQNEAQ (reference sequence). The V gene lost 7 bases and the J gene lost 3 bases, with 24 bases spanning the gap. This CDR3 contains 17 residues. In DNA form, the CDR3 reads TGTGCCAGCAAGTGGAGGATACACCGGGGTGGCGACACTGAAGCTTTCTTT. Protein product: CASKWRIHRGGDTEAFF.

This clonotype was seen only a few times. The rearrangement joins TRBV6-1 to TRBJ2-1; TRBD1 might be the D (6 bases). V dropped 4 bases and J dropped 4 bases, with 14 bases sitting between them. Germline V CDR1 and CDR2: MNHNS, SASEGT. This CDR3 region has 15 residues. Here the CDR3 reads CASSGLFQGYNEQFF. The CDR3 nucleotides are TGTGCCAGCAGTGGGCTATTCCAGGGGTACAATGAGCAGTTCTTC.

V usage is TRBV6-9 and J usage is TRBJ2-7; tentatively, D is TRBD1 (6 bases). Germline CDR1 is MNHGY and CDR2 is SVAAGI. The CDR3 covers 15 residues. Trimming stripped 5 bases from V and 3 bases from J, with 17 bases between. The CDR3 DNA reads TGTGCCAGCAGTCCAGGACAGTGGTGTTTCTACGAGCAGTACTTC. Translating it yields CASSPGQWCFYEQYF.

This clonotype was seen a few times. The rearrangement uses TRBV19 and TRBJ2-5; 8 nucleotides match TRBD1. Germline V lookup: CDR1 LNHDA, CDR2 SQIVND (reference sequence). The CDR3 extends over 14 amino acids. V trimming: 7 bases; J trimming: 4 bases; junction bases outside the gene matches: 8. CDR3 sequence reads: CASTKDREVETQYF. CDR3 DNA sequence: TGTGCCAGTACCAAGGACAGGGAGGTAGAGACCCAGTACTTC.

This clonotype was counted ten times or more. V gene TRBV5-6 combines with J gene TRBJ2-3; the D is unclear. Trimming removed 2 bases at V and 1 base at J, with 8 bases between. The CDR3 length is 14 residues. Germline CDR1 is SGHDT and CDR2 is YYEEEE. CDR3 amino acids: CASSFEWGTDTQYF. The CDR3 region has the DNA TGTGCCAGCAGCTTTGAATGGGGCACAGATACGCAGTATTTT.

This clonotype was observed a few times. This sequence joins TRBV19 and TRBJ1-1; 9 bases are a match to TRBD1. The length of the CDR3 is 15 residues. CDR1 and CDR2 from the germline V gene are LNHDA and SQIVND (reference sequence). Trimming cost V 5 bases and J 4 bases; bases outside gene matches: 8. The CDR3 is CASSPRQGDATEAFF. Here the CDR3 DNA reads TGTGCCAGTAGTCCTAGACAGGGGGACGCCACTGAAGCTTTCTTT.

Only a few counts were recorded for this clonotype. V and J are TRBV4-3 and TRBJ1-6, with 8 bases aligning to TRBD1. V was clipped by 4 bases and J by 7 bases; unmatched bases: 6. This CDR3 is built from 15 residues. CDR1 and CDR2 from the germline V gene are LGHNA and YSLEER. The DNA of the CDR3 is TGCGCCAGCAGCCTAAGGACAGGGCCAAATTCACCCCTCCACTTT. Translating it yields CASSLRTGPNSPLHF.

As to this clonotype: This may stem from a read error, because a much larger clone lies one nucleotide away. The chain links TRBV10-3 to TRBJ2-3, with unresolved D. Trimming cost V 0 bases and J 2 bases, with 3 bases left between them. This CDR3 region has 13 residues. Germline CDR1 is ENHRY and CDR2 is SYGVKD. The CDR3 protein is CAISESDTDTQYF. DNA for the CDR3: TGTGCCATCAGTGAGTCAGACACAGATACGCAGTATTTT.

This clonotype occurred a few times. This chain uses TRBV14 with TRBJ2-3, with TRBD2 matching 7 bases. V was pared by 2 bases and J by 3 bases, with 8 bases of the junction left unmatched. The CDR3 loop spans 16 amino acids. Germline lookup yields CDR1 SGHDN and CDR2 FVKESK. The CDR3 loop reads CASSQRRERVTDTQYF. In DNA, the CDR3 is TGTGCCAGCAGCCAAAGGCGGGAGAGGGTGACAGATACGCAGTATTTT.

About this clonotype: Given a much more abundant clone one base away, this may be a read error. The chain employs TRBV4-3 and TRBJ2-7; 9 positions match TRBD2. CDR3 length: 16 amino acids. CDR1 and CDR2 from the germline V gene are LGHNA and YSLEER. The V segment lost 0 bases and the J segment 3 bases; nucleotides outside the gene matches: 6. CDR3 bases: TGCGCCAGCAGCCAAGATAGGACTAGCGATGTCTACGAGCAGTACTTC. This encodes CASSQDRTSDVYEQYF.

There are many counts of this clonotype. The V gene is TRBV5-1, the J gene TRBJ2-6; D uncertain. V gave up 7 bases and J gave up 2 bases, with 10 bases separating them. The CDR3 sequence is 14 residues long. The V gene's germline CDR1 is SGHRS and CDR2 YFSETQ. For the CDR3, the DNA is TGCGCCAGCGGCGAGGTGACTGGGGCCAACGTCCTGACTTTC. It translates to CASGEVTGANVLTF.

The CDR3, as DNA: TGTGCCAGCAGCCCGGGACAGTTTTACAATGAGCAGTTCTTC. Translation gives CASSPGQFYNEQFF. This chain uses TRBV12-3 or TRBV12-4 with TRBJ2-1; 7 nucleotides match TRBD1. This CDR3 spans 14 amino acids. Trimming took 6 bases from V and 4 from J; bases not matched to a gene: 6.

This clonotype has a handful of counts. CDR3 bases: TGTGCCAGCAGTTTTTTTAGCGGGGGAAACATTCAGTACTTC. It yields the protein CASSFFSGGNIQYF. The chain carries TRBV27 and TRBJ2-4; 9 bases match TRBD2. This CDR3 spans 14 amino acids. V dropped 3 bases and J dropped 6; count of bases not matched to a gene: 3. Germline lookup yields CDR1 MNHEY and CDR2 SMNVEV (reference sequence).

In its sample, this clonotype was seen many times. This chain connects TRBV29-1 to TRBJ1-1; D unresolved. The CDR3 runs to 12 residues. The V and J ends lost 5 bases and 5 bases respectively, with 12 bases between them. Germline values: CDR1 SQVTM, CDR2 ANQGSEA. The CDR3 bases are TGCAGCGTTCGGGGTTCGGGAACTGAAGCTTTCTTT. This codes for CSVRGSGTEAFF.

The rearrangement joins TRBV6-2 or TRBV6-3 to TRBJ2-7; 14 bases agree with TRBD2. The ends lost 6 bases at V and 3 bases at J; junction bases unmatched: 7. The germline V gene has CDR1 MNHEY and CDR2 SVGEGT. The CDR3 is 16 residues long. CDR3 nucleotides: TGTGCCAGCAGGCCCGGACTAGCGGGAGGTTTCTACGAGCAGTACTTC. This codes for CASRPGLAGGFYEQYF.

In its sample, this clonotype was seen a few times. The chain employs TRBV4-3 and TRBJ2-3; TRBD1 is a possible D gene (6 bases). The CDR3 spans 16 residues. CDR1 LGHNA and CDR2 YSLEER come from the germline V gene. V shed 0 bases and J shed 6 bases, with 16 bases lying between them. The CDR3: CASSQEKQGLTDTQYF. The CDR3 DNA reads TGCGCCAGCAGCCAAGAAAAACAGGGATTAACGGATACGCAGTATTTT.

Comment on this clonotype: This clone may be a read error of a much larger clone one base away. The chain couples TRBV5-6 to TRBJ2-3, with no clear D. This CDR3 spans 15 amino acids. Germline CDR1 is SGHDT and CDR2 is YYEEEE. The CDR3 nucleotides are TGTGCCGGCAGCTTGGTTCCGGATAACACAGATACGCAGTATTTT. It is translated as CAGSLVPDNTDTQYF.

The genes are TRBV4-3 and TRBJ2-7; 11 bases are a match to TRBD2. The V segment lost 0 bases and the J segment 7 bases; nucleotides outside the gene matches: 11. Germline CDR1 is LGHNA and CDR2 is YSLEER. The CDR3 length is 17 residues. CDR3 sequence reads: CASSQEWASGRTGEQYF. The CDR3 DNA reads TGCGCCAGCAGCCAAGAATGGGCTAGCGGGAGGACGGGTGAGCAGTACTTC.

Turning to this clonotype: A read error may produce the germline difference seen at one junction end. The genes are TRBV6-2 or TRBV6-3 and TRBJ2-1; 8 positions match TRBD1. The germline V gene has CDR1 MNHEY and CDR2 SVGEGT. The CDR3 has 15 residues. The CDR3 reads CTSSYDRGPYFEQFF. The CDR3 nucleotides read TGTACCAGCAGTTATGACAGGGGCCCCTACTTCGAGCAGTTCTTC.

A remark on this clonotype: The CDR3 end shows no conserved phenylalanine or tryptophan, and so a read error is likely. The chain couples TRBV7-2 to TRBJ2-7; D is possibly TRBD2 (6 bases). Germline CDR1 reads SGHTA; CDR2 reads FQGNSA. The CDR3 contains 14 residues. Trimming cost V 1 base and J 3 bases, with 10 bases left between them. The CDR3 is CASSLDGGLYEQYI. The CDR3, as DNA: TGTGCCAGCAGCTTAGACGGGGGTCTCTACGAGCAGTACATC.

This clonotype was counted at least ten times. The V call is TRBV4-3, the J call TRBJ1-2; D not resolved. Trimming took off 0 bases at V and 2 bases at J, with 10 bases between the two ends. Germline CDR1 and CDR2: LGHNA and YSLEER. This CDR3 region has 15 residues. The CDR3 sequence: CASSQDLRVNYGYTF. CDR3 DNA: TGCGCCAGCAGCCAAGATTTAAGGGTCAACTATGGCTACACCTTC.

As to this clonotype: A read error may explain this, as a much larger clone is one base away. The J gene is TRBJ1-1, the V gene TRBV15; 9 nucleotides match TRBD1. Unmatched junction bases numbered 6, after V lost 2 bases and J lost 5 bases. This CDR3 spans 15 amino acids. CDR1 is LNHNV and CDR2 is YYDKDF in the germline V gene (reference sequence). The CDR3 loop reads CATSRRGTGLTEAFF. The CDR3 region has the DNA TGTGCCACCAGCAGACGCGGGACAGGGTTAACTGAAGCTTTCTTT.

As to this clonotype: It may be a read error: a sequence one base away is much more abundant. The CDR3 DNA sequence: TGTGCCAGCAGCTTAGCGAGCATGGATGGGCAGTTCTTC. Residues: CASSLASMDGQFF. The chain employs TRBV7-9 and TRBJ2-1; D is undetermined. Trimming took off 0 bases at V and 12 bases at J, with 12 bases between the two ends. Germline CDR1 is SEHNR and CDR2 is FQNEAQ (reference sequence). CDR3 length: 13 amino acids.

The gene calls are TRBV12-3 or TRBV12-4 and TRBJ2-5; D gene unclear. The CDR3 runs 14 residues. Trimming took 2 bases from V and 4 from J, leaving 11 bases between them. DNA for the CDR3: TGTGCCAGCAGTTTAACAGCCCGGGTAGAGACCCAGTACTTC. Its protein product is CASSLTARVETQYF.

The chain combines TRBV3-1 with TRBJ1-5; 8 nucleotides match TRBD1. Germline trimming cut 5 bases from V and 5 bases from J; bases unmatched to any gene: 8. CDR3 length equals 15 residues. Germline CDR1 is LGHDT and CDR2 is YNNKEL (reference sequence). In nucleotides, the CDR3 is TGTGCCAGCAGCGACGGGACAGGCGACTATCAGCCCCAGCATTTT. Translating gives CASSDGTGDYQPQHF.

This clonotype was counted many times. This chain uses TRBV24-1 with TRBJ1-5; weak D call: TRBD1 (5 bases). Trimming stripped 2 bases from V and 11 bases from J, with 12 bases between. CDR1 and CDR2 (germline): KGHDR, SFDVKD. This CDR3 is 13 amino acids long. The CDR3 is CATSDSAGKAQHF. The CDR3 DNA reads TGTGCCACCAGTGATTCGGCAGGGAAAGCCCAGCATTTT.